These 18 T cell receptor beta chains came from one sample sequenced in a study of shared clonotypes between healthy human individuals. Profiled with immunoSEQ multiplex PCR; TCRdb holds only in-frame clones, not every one. The profile shows about 2.3 million clones, approximately 93% of them singletons. The sequenced sample was naive CD4+ T cells from PBMCs. The subset was: CD45RA+ positively selected. These receptors originate from a man aged 18 to 29 in good health. Some clones in this sample may be carry-over from other donors' samples.

The CDR3 DNA reads as TGCGCCAGCAGCTTGGGCGCGGCCTCGACGGGAAACACCATATATTTT. As protein: CASSLGAASTGNTIYF. The genes are TRBV5-1 and TRBJ1-3; D not certain. There are 16 residues in the CDR3. Germline lookup yields CDR1 SGHRS and CDR2 YFSETQ. V was shortened by 0 bases and J by 4 bases, with 14 bases between the two germline ends.

V is TRBV27 and J is TRBJ2-2; TRBD1 matches at 8 bases. Trimming cost V 7 bases and J 2 bases; bases outside gene matches: 9. Germline V gene lookup returns CDR1 MNHEY and CDR2 SMNVEV (reference sequence). The CDR3 is 16 residues long. The CDR3 spells CASTQGGTGNTGELFF. CDR3 sequence (DNA): TGTGCCAGCACCCAAGGTGGGACAGGAAACACCGGGGAGCTGTTTTTT.

This clone was seen a single time. The chain recombines TRBV10-3 with TRBJ1-2; weak D call: TRBD1 (6 bases). With 7 bases removed from V and 4 bases from J, the gap between germline ends came to 16 bases. The CDR3 has 14 amino acids. Germline V gene lookup returns CDR1 ENHRY and CDR2 SYGVKD. DNA of the CDR3: TGTGCCATCACCCGAGGGGAGGGGGGCTATGGCTACACCTTC. Protein: CAITRGEGGYGYTF.

The chain carries TRBV4-1 and TRBJ1-1; D is possibly TRBD1 (6 bases). Germline V lookup: CDR1 MGHRA, CDR2 YSYEKL. V shed 4 bases and J shed 4 bases, with 13 bases lying between them. CDR3 size: 14 residues. CDR3 loop: CASSRDTQGTEAFF. CDR3 bases: TGCGCCAGCAGCCGGGACACGCAGGGCACTGAAGCTTTCTTT.

This chain links TRBV28 with TRBJ2-2; 14 nucleotides align to TRBD2. The germline V gene has CDR1 MDHEN and CDR2 SYDVKM. Germline trimming cut 7 bases from V and 4 bases from J; bases unmatched to any gene: 8. The CDR3 extends over 17 amino acids. CDR3 loop: CASTPGLAGVGTGELFF. CDR3 DNA sequence: TGTGCCAGCACCCCGGGACTAGCGGGAGTGGGCACCGGGGAGCTGTTTTTT. Complete variable domain (other parts from reference TRBV28 and TRBJ2-2): DVKVTQSSRYLVKRTGEKVFLECVQDMDHENMFWYRQDPGLGLRLIYFSYDVKMKEKGDIPEGYSVSREKKERFSLILESASTNQTSMYLCASTPGLAGVGTGELFFGEGSRLTVL.

The CDR3 spells CASSPPGPATGQYF. The DNA of the CDR3 is TGTGCCAGCAGTCCCCCGGGGCCGGCCACGGGGCAGTACTTC. The chain carries TRBV6-6 and TRBJ2-7; D tentatively fits TRBD1 or TRBD2 (5 bases each). Germline CDR1 MNHNY, CDR2 SVGAGI (reference sequence). This CDR3 region has 14 residues. Between the trimmed V and J ends, which lost 5 bases and 9 bases, there was a span of 20 bases.

The chain carries TRBV30 and TRBJ2-4, with D perhaps matching TRBD2 (7 bases). CDR1 is GTSNPN, CDR2 SVGIG, per germline (reference sequence). V lost 2 bases and J lost 9, with 14 bases in between. The CDR3 consists of 13 residues. CDR3 in amino acids: CAWSTGGAGIQYF. The CDR3 DNA follows: TGTGCCTGGAGTACTGGGGGGGCGGGCATTCAGTACTTC. Looking up the rest from reference TRBV30 and TRBJ2-4 gives the full variable domain: SQTIHQWPATLVQPVGSPLSLECTVEGTSNPNLYWYRQAAGRGLQLLFYSVGIGQISSEVPQNLSASRPQDRQFILSSKKLLLSDSGFYLCAWSTGGAGIQYFGAGTRLSVL.

The chain uses TRBV5-1 and TRBJ2-7, with 13 bases aligning to TRBD2. Germline CDR1 reads SGHRS; CDR2 reads YFSETQ. This CDR3 region has 16 residues. J lost 4 bases, V lost 3 bases, and 7 bases had no gene match. In DNA form, the CDR3 reads TGCGCCAGCAGCTCACTAGCGGGAGGGCTCGGGTACGAGCAGTACTTC. Translated: CASSSLAGGLGYEQYF.

This chain connects TRBV7-7 to TRBJ2-5; D is ambiguous. The germline gives CDR1 SSHAT, CDR2 FNYEAQ (reference sequence). Trimming left V 3 bases short and J 0 bases short, with 5 bases between. The CDR3 runs 13 residues. The CDR3 sequence is CASSFNYQETQYF. The CDR3 DNA is TGTGCCAGCAGCTTTAACTACCAAGAGACCCAGTACTTC.

The genes are TRBV9 and TRBJ2-7; TRBD1 is a possible D gene (6 bases). The CDR3 loop spans 15 amino acids. Trimming took off 0 bases at V and 3 bases at J, with 13 bases between the two ends. Germline CDR1 and CDR2: SGDLS and YYNGEE. CDR3: CASSVAAGDIYEQYF. Here the CDR3 DNA reads TGTGCCAGCAGCGTAGCGGCAGGGGACATCTACGAGCAGTACTTC.

Only one count was recorded for this clone. The chain couples TRBV4-2 to TRBJ2-2; D remains unclear. The CDR3 is 14 residues long. The V gene lost 0 bases and the J gene lost 6 bases, with 8 bases spanning the gap. Germline V CDR1 and CDR2: LGHNA, YNFKEQ. The CDR3 is CASSQDGVSGELFF. CDR3 in DNA: TGTGCCAGCAGCCAAGATGGGGTGTCCGGGGAGCTGTTTTTT.

Only a few counts were recorded for this clone. The gene calls are TRBV29-1 and TRBJ1-1; D unclear. The V end lost 4 bases, the J end lost 1 base, and 13 bases lay between the germline ends. Germline V gene sequence: CDR1 SQVTM, CDR2 ANQGSEA. The CDR3 covers 14 residues. The CDR3 bases are TGCAGCGTTGTCGGGAGGGCCTCGAACACTGAAGCTTTCTTT. Residues: CSVVGRASNTEAFF.

V is TRBV6-1 and J is TRBJ1-2; D is unresolved. Germline loops: CDR1 MNHNS, CDR2 SASEGT. Trimming took 3 bases from V and 11 from J, leaving 10 bases between them. The CDR3 contains 11 residues. The CDR3 region has the DNA TGTGCCAGCAGTGACTTCCCCACTTACACCTTC. Translating gives CASSDFPTYTF.

The DNA for the CDR3 is TGTGCCAGCAGTTTATCGTTTTCCTCCCTCAAAAACATTCAGTACTTC. It encodes CASSLSFSSLKNIQYF. This chain joins TRBV27 and TRBJ2-4; D call uncertain. Germline V lookup: CDR1 MNHEY, CDR2 SMNVEV (reference sequence). V gave up 0 bases and J gave up 3 bases, with 12 bases separating them. The CDR3 extends over 16 amino acids.

As to this clone: Other DNA sequences within the sample encode an identical CDR3. The chain is built from TRBV5-1 and TRBJ1-4; TRBD1 is a possible D gene (5 bases). The CDR3 runs 16 residues. V gave up 0 bases and J gave up 0 bases, with 9 bases separating them. CDR1 and CDR2 from the germline V gene are SGHRS and YFSETQ. The CDR3, as DNA: TGCGCCAGCAGCTTGGCGGGGGACGCAACTAATGAAAAACTGTTTTTT. It is translated as CASSLAGDATNEKLFF.

This sequence joins TRBV4-2 and TRBJ2-2, with 9 positions matching TRBD2. Germline lookup yields CDR1 LGHNA and CDR2 YNFKEQ. There are 15 residues in the CDR3. With V trimmed by 4 bases and J by 6 bases, 6 bases remained unmatched. In DNA, the CDR3 is TGTGCCAGCAGCCCTTTAGCGGGAGTTTCCGGGGAGCTGTTTTTT. Residues: CASSPLAGVSGELFF.

The chain links TRBV18 to TRBJ1-1; possible D gene TRBD1, 5 bases. V was clipped by 6 bases and J by 2 bases, with 10 bases between them. Germline V gene data show CDR1 as KGHSH and CDR2 as LQKENI. The length of the CDR3 is 13 residues. The chain's CDR3 is CASSRQRNTEAFF. The CDR3 DNA reads TGTGCCAGCTCCCGACAGAGAAACACTGAAGCTTTCTTT.

The gene calls are TRBV30 and TRBJ2-3; D is undetermined. The germline V gene has CDR1 GTSNPN and CDR2 SVGIG (reference sequence). Trimming cost V 5 bases and J 2 bases, with 14 bases left between them. This CDR3 is 14 amino acids long. In DNA form, the CDR3 reads TGTGCCTGGGGTAGAAACGGTTACACAGATACGCAGTATTTT. Its translation: CAWGRNGYTDTQYF.